Listed below are T cell receptor beta chains from one sample, sequenced in a study of blood T cell repertoires in COVID-19. Sequencing was performed with immunoSEQ multiplex PCR; in TCRdb, only in-frame clones are kept and a portion is missing. Among about 50,000 clones listed, 80% to 90% were seen once. Specimen: peripheral blood. Receptor source: a woman of 80 years or more with acute or convalescent COVID-19. The CDR3 runs from the conserved cysteine through the conserved F or W. Each record gives: CDR3 DNA, CDR3 protein, clone size, V gene, J gene, D gene. The D gene is left open where the match is weak. Some rows mark clone size as missing; the rest say once, few, many or name a class of expanded clone.

CDR3 DNA: TGCGCCAGCAGCTTAGAGACGGGGAAATACAATGAGCAGTTCTTC
CDR3 protein: CASSLETGKYNEQFF
clone size: -
V gene: TRBV5-1
J gene: TRBJ2-1
D gene: -

CDR3 DNA: TGCGCCAGCAGGCCGACAGGGTCAGTCACTGAAGCTTTCTTT
CDR3 protein: CASRPTGSVTEAFF
clone size: -
V gene: TRBV5-1
J gene: TRBJ1-1
D gene: TRBD1

CDR3 DNA: TGTGCCAGCAGCCAAGTAATTTTCGGTAGCGGGGGGGCCATGGGATCAGATACGCAGTATTTT
CDR3 protein: CASSQVIFGSGGAMGSDTQYF
clone size: -
V gene: TRBV3-1/TRBV3-2
J gene: TRBJ2-3
D gene: TRBD2

CDR3 DNA: TGTGCCAGCAGCCAAAGGACAGGGGAAGAAGCTTTCTTT
CDR3 protein: CASSQRTGEEAFF
clone size: once
V gene: TRBV3-1/TRBV3-2
J gene: TRBJ1-1
D gene: TRBD1

CDR3 DNA: TGTGCCAGCAGGACAGGGTCGGGGACTGAAGCTTTCTTT
CDR3 protein: CASRTGSGTEAFF
clone size: once
V gene: TRBV12-3/TRBV12-4
J gene: TRBJ1-1
D gene: TRBD1

CDR3 DNA: TGTGCCAGCAGCGCGACAGGGGGCCTGGGGACTGAAGCTTTCTTT
CDR3 protein: CASSATGGLGTEAFF
clone size: -
V gene: TRBV9
J gene: TRBJ1-1
D gene: TRBD1

CDR3 DNA: TGTGCCAGCAGCTTAAACAGGGGCAATCAGCCCCAGCATTTT
CDR3 protein: CASSLNRGNQPQHF
clone size: -
V gene: TRBV7-8
J gene: TRBJ1-5
D gene: -

CDR3 DNA: TGTGCCAGCAGCCACAGGACAGGGGACAAAGAGACCCAGTACTTC
CDR3 protein: CASSHRTGDKETQYF
clone size: -
V gene: TRBV5-8
J gene: TRBJ2-5
D gene: TRBD1

CDR3 DNA: TGTGCCAGTAGTACGGGACAGGGCGTTTTCTATGGCTACACCTTC
CDR3 protein: CASSTGQGVFYGYTF
clone size: once
V gene: TRBV19
J gene: TRBJ1-2
D gene: TRBD1

CDR3 DNA: TGTGCCAGCAGCTTCTTTCAGGGGGCAAACTACAATGAGCAGTTCTTC
CDR3 protein: CASSFFQGANYNEQFF
clone size: -
V gene: TRBV5-6
J gene: TRBJ2-1
D gene: TRBD1